This T cell receptor beta chain was sequenced during a study of tumor and adjacent non-tumor tissue in lung cancer. Study as a whole: Patients were aged about 31 to 85, some 10 men and roughly five women, stage I to III. On average, productive TCRbeta reads reached about 4.17 million per sample. Study-level points and caveats: Tumor repertoires had a smaller top 100 clone share than normal lung.

Three rounds of nested PCR, following a modified ARM-PCR protocol, produced the TCRbeta library. In TCRdb, the multiplex PCR reads were re-called with MiXCR into one record per CDR3 protein. In the table there are 90,000 to 100,000 distinct CDR3 sequences, roughly 78% of which are singletons. This clonotype was detected only once. Its cognate antigen is unknown. At one boundary the junction diverges from the germline segment, which might be a read error. No cell sorting was done before RNA was extracted from the tissue. The normal lung tissue was taken more than 3 cm from the tumor edge. Donors were chemotherapy-naive, newly diagnosed lung cancer surgical patients in China, August–November 2014. CDR1 is SGHDT, CDR2 YYEEEE, per germline. CDR3 size: 15 residues.

This TCR derives from a man in his 60s with small cell lung cancer. Sequencing was done on a sample of distant non-tumor lung tissue. J is TRBJ2-1 and V is TRBV5-6; a weak D match, TRBD2 (6 bases). DNA for the CDR3: TGTACCAGCAGCTTGGGGAGGAGCTCCTACATTGAGCAGTTCTTC. This sequence encodes CTSSLGRSSYIEQFF.